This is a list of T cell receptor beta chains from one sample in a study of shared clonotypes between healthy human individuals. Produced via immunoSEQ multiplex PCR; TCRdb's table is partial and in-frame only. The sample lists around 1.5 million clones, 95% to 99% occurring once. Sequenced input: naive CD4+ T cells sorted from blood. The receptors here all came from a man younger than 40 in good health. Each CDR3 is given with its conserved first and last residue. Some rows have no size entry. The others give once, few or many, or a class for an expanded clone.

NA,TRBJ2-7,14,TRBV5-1,CASSSTGLDYEQYF
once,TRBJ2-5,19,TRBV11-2,CASSLVGPVASGSWETQYF
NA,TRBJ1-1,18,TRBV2,CASTLTGTGGIRAAEAFF
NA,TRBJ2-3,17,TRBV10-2,CASSDRGQIHGTDTQYF
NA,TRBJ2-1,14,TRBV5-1,CASSPGGLYNEQFF
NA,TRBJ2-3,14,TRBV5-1,CASSLVLFTDTQYF
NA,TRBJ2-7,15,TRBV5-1,CASSVGGQASYEQYF
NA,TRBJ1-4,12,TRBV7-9,CASRANNEKLFF
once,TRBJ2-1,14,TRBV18,CASSPETVYNEQFF
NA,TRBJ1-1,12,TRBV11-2,CASSLRNTEAFF
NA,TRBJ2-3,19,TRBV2,CASRARTSGAPSSTDTQYF
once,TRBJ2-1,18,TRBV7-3,CASSPSPSSGSSHNEQFF
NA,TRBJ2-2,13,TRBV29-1,CSVGQTNTGELFF
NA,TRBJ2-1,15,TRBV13,CASSPLAGSYNEQFF
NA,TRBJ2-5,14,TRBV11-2,CASSPGQRQETQYF
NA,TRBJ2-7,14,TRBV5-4,CASSSGQGRHEQYF
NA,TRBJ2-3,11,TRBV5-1,CASRAEDTQYF
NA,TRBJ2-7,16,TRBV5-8,CASSLDQTLYRYEQYF
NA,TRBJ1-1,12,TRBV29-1,CSVVPRENEAFF
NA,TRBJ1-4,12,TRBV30,CAWSVLKGKLFF
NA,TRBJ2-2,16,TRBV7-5,CARSSGQAANTGELFF
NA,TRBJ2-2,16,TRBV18,CASSPLAGEWTGELFF
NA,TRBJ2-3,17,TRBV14,CASSRPGQGARRDTQYF
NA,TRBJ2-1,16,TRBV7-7,CASSRPGLAGILGQFF
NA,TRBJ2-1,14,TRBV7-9,CASSLGREGNEQFF
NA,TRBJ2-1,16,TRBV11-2,CASSLVVAGDYNEQFF
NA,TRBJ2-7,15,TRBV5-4,CASSPGQTATYEQYF
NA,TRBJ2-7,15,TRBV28,CASSFLSRGVYEQYF
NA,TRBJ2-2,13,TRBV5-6,CASGQGNTGELFF
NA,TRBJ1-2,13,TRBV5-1,CASSLGTDYGYTF
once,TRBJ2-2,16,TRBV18,CASSPILAENTGELFF
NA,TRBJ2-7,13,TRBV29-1,CSVVLPSSYEQYF
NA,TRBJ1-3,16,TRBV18,CASSPIAGTPGNTIYF
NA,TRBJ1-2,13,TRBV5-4,CASSQPPGYGYTF
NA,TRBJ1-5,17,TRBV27,CASSFWTGGRGNQPQHF
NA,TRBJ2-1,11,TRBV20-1,CSARRSTEQFF
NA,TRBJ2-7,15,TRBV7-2,CASTTTGTGVYEQYF
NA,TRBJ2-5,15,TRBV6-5,CASSYFGTGSETQYF
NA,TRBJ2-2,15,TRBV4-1,CASSQDNSYTGELFF
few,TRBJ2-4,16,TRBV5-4,CASSSPTGAPANIQYF
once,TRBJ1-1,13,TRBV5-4,CASSRDSWSGAFF
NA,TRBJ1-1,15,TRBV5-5,CASSLFTIGNTEAFF
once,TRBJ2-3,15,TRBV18,CASSPGTGTDVPQYF
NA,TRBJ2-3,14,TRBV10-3,CAISEGRDTDTQYF
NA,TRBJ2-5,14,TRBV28,CASSNKRRAVTQYF
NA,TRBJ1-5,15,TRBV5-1,CASSSTGGGNQPQHF
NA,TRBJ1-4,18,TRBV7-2,CASSLAGTATLVSEKLFF
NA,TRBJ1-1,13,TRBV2,CASSKQGGTEAFF
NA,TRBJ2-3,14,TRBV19,CASSTGWSTDTQYF
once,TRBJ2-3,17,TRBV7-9,CASSFGLAGVGTDTQYF
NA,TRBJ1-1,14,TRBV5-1,CASSLVQGGTEAFF
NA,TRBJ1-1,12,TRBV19,CASSIENREAFF
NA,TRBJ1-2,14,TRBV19,CATMRGTANYGYTF
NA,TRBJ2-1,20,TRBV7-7,CASSPRVGLAGGAGVDEQFF
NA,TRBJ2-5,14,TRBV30,CAWSVLGFQETQYF